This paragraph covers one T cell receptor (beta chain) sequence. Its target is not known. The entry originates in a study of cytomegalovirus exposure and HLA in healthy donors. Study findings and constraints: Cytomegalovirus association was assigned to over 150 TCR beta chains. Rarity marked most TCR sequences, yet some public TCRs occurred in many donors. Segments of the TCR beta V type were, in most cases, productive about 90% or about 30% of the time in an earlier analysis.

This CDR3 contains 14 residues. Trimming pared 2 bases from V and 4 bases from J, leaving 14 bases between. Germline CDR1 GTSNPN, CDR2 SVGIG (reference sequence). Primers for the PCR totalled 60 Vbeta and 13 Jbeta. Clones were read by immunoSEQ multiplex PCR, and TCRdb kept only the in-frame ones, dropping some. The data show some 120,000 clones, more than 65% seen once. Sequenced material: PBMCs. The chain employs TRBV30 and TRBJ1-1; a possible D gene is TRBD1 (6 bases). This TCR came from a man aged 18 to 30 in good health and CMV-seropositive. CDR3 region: CAWSHTGPTTEAFF. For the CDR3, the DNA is TGTGCCTGGAGTCATACAGGGCCTACCACTGAAGCTTTCTTT.